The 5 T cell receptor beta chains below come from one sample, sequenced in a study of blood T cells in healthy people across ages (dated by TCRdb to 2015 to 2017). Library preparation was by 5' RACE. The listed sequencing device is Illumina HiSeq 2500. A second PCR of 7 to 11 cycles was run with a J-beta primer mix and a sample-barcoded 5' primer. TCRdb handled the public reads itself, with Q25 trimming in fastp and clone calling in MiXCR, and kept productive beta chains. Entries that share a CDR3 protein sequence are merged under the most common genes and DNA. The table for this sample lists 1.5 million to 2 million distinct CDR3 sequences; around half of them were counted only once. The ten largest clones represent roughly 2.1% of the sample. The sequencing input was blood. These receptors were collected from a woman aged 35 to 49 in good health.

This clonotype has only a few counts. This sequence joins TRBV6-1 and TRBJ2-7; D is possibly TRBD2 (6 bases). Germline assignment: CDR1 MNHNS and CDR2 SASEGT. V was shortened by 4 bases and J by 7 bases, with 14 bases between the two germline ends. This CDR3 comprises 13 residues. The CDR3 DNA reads TGTGCCAGCAGTGGCGGGGCTCTGAGGGAGCAGTACTTC. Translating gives CASSGGALREQYF.

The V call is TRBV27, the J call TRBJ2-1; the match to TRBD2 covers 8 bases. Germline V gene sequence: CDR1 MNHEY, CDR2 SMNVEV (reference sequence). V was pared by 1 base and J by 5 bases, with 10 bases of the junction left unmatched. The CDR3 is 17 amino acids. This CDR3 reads CASSLLGLASPNNEQFF. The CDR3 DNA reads TGTGCCAGCAGTTTATTAGGACTAGCCTCCCCCAACAATGAGCAGTTCTTC.

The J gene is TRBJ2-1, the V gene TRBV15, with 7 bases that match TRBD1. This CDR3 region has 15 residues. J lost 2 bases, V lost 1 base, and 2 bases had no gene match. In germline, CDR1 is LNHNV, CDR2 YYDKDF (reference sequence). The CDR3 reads CATSRVRGPYNEQFF. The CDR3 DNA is TGTGCCACCAGCAGAGTAAGGGGGCCCTACAATGAGCAGTTCTTC.

CDR3 coding DNA: TGTGCCAGCAGTTTTAGTTACCGGGGCAAAGGAACAGATACGCAGTATTTT. Amino acid sequence: CASSFSYRGKGTDTQYF. V is TRBV12-3 or TRBV12-4 and J is TRBJ2-3, with D perhaps being TRBD1 or TRBD2 (5 bases each). V was pared by 3 bases and J by 3 bases, with 19 bases between. The CDR3 has 17 residues.

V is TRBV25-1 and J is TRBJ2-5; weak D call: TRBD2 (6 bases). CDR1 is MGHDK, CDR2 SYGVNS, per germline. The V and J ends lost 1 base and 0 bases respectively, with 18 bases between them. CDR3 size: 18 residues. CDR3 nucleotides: TGTGCCAGCAGTGAATGGGGCGGGGTGGGATGGTACCAAGAGACCCAGTACTTC. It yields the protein CASSEWGGVGWYQETQYF. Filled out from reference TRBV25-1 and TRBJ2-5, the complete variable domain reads EADIYQTPRYLVIGTGKKITLECSQTMGHDKMYWYQQDPGMELHLIHYSYGVNSTEKGDLSSESTVSRIRTEHFPLTLESARPSHTSQYLCASSEWGGVGWYQETQYFGPGTRLLVL.